The clone carrying this T cell receptor (beta chain) has more than one count but fewer than ten. The PCR ran on 60 Vbeta and 13 Jbeta primers. The assay was immunoSEQ multiplex PCR, and TCRdb's table has in-frame clones only and misses some. The top ten clones hold about 5% of a sample with 95,000 to 110,000 clones, around 10% of them seen once. These data come from a study of cytomegalovirus exposure and HLA in healthy donors. The TCR comes from a middle-aged man in good health and CMV-seropositive. The sample consisted of PBMCs.

The DNA of the CDR3 is TGTGCCAGCAGCCTCGACCACGGTCGCGAGGTGGATGAGCAGTTCTTC. This translates into CASSLDHGREVDEQFF. This chain connects TRBV11-1 to TRBJ2-1, with D hard to call. The germline CDR1 and CDR2 sequences are SGHAT and FQDESV (reference sequence). This CDR3 comprises 16 residues. V lost 5 bases and J 8 bases, leaving 22 bases between the germline ends.